Below are 5 T cell receptor beta chains sequenced from a single sample in a study of blood T cell repertoires in COVID-19. TCRdb keeps only in-frame clones here, not all; method: immunoSEQ multiplex PCR. Here the sample spans just under 65,000 clones, roughly three quarters being singletons. Sample: peripheral blood. The receptors here all came from a woman older than 75 with acute or convalescent COVID-19.

This chain connects TRBV28 to TRBJ1-5; 9 bases agree with TRBD1. With 7 bases clipped from V and 1 base from J, the junction kept 8 bases outside the gene matches. The CDR3 is made up of 16 amino acids. Germline V gene lookup returns CDR1 MDHEN and CDR2 SYDVKM. The CDR3 protein is CASNPRDRGSNQPQHF. The CDR3 bases are TGTGCCAGCAACCCCCGAGACAGGGGGAGCAATCAGCCCCAGCATTTT.

The chain recombines TRBV29-1 with TRBJ2-7, with D tentatively TRBD1 (5 bases). The germline V gene encodes CDR1 SQVTM and CDR2 ANQGSEA. This CDR3 has 12 amino acids. V was shortened by 5 bases and J by 0 bases, with 8 bases between the two germline ends. The CDR3 loop reads CSVTGSSYEQYF. CDR3 coding DNA: TGCAGCGTTACAGGAAGCTCCTACGAGCAGTACTTC.

This sequence joins TRBV7-8 and TRBJ1-1; D call uncertain. V shed 1 base and J shed 4 bases, with 10 bases lying between them. Germline values: CDR1 SGHVS, CDR2 FQNEAQ. The CDR3 spans 14 residues. The CDR3 region has the DNA TGTGCCAGCAGCTTAGGAGGGTTGGTCACTGAAGCTTTCTTT. The encoded protein is CASSLGGLVTEAFF.

As DNA, the CDR3 is TGTGCCGGAGGAGTAAGACAGGGTGTCATCAATGAGCAGTTCTTC. This gives the protein CAGGVRQGVINEQFF. The V gene is TRBV7-9, the J gene TRBJ2-1; 7 nucleotides match TRBD1. Germline V gene sequence: CDR1 SEHNR, CDR2 FQNEAQ (reference sequence). This CDR3 has 15 residues. With V trimmed by 11 bases and J by 6 bases, 16 bases remained unmatched.

This clone was detected only once. The V gene is TRBV12-3 or TRBV12-4, the J gene TRBJ1-1, with D perhaps TRBD1 (6 bases). Trimming took off 6 bases at V and 6 bases at J, with 14 bases between the two ends. The CDR3 runs to 13 residues. CDR3 bases: TGTGCCAGCAGAGAAACAGGGCTCGCTGAAGCTTTCTTT. Amino acid sequence: CASRETGLAEAFF.